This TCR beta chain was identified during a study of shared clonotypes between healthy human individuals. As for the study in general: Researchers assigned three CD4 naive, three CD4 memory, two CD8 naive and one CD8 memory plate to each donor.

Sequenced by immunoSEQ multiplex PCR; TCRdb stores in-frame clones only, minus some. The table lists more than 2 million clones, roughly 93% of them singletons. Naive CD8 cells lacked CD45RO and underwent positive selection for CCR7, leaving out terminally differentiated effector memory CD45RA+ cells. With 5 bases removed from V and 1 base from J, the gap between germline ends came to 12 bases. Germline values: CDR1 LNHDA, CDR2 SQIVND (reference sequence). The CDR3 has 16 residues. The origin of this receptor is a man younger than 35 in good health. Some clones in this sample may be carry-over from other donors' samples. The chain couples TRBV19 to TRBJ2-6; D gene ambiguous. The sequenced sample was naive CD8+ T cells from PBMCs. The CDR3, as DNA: TGTGCCAGTAGTTCACCCCGAGGATCTGGGGCCAACGTCCTGACTTTC. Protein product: CASSSPRGSGANVLTF.